Following are 30 T cell receptor beta chains from one sample sequenced in a study of identical twins. TCRdb independently ran MiXCR on the 5' RACE reads; one entry per CDR3 protein. The sample consists of 350,000 to 600,000 distinct CDR3 sequences, 12% to 15% of them appearing once. The same sample was also used in a study of yellow fever vaccine responses in identical twins.

The specimen sequenced was CD4+ T cells sorted from blood. The receptors were sampled from a woman between 18 and 30 years old in good health.

This clonotype has more than one count but fewer than ten. The rearrangement uses TRBV6-1 and TRBJ2-1, with TRBD2 matching over 7 bases. The CDR3 length is 15 residues. Trimming cost V 8 bases and J 3 bases; bases outside gene matches: 10. The germline V gene encodes CDR1 MNHNS and CDR2 SASEGT. The CDR3 reads CASYHSSGGYNEQFF. Written as DNA, the CDR3 is TGTGCCAGCTACCATTCTAGCGGAGGCTACAATGAGCAGTTCTTC.

The chain has TRBV6-5 and TRBJ2-7, with 9 bases identical to TRBD1. Germline lookup yields CDR1 MNHEY and CDR2 SVGAGI. The V and J ends lost 2 bases and 6 bases, in that order; junction bases with no gene match: 5. CDR3 length equals 14 residues. For the CDR3, the DNA is TGTGCCAGCAGTTACGACACAGGGGGCGGCGAGCAGTACTTC. It specifies CASSYDTGGGEQYF.

Comments on this clonotype: Just one base apart from a much larger clone, this may be a read error. The CDR3 bases are TGTGCCAGCAGGGGGGCAGAAACGCAGTATTTT. Its protein product is CASRGAETQYF. The chain employs TRBV6-5 and TRBJ2-3; tentatively, D is TRBD1 (6 bases). CDR1 MNHEY and CDR2 SVGAGI come from the germline V gene. CDR3 length: 11 amino acids.

This clonotype has more than one count but fewer than ten. The chain employs TRBV6-1 and TRBJ2-5; D unclear. This CDR3 comprises 13 residues. V was cut by 8 bases and J by 1 base, with 11 bases left in between. CDR1 is MNHNS, CDR2 SASEGT, per germline. In DNA form, the CDR3 reads TGTGCCAGCTTCCTAGGTCGCCAAGAGACCCAGTACTTC. Translated, it gives CASFLGRQETQYF.

The gene calls are TRBV28 and TRBJ2-4; 10 bases are shared with TRBD1. V gave up 5 bases and J gave up 8 bases; unmatched junction bases: 6. CDR1 is MDHEN, CDR2 SYDVKM, per germline. This CDR3 is 14 amino acids long. CDR3 protein: CASSARTGGDIQYF. DNA for the CDR3: TGTGCCAGCAGTGCCCGGACAGGGGGGGACATTCAGTACTTC.

In this sample, this clonotype turned up a few times. The J gene is TRBJ1-2, the V gene TRBV6-1; no reliable D call. Trimming removed 6 bases from V and 0 bases from J, with 14 bases in between. Germline lookup yields CDR1 MNHNS and CDR2 SASEGT. The CDR3 is made up of 15 amino acids. CDR3 loop: CASRRRALTNYGYTF. The CDR3 nucleotides read TGTGCCAGCAGACGGAGGGCATTAACTAACTATGGCTACACCTTC.

This clonotype came up a few times. The chain uses TRBV12-3 or TRBV12-4 and TRBJ1-3; D might be TRBD1 (6 bases). Trimming took 7 bases from V and 2 from J, leaving 12 bases between them. This CDR3 region has 14 residues. This CDR3 is CASIYGGPGNTIYF. In DNA form, the CDR3 reads TGTGCCAGCATCTATGGGGGGCCTGGAAACACCATATATTTT.

This clonotype occurred many times. The J gene is TRBJ1-1, the V gene TRBV7-9; D is possibly TRBD1 (6 bases). The CDR3 loop spans 16 amino acids. The V end lost 5 bases, the J end lost 4 bases, and 20 bases lay between the germline ends. The germline gives CDR1 SEHNR, CDR2 FQNEAQ (reference sequence). The CDR3 here is CASSQRTPGDGTEAFF. The CDR3 nucleotides are TGTGCCAGCAGCCAAAGGACGCCAGGGGATGGCACTGAAGCTTTCTTT.

This clonotype was seen more than once but under ten times. This chain uses TRBV20-1 with TRBJ2-1, with 9 bases that match TRBD2. The CDR3 runs 16 residues. V shed 1 base and J 0 bases; nucleotides not matched to a gene: 4. Germline CDR1 is DFQATT and CDR2 is SNEGSKA (reference sequence). CDR3 nucleotides: TGCAGTGCTAGAGTGCCTAGCGGGGTCTCCTACAATGAGCAGTTCTTC. Its protein is CSARVPSGVSYNEQFF.

The gene calls are TRBV21-1 and TRBJ2-3; the table names TRBD1, a call not compared with the DNA. TRBV21-1 is termed a pseudogene. This CDR3 is 10 amino acids long. CDR3 residues: CAWTGDTQYF. In DNA form, the CDR3 reads TGTGCCTGGACAGGCGATACGCAGTATTTT.

This clonotype was observed at least ten times. The chain employs TRBV5-1 and TRBJ2-7; TRBD2 agrees at 7 bases. The CDR3 contains 12 residues. V gave up 4 bases and J gave up 3 bases; unmatched junction bases: 1. From germline, CDR1 is SGHRS and CDR2 YFSETQ. The DNA for the CDR3 is TGCGCCAGCAGCGGCGGGGGCTACGAGCAGTACTTC. Its translation: CASSGGGYEQYF.

The chain recombines TRBV6-2 or TRBV6-3 with TRBJ2-6; 12 bases match TRBD2. The junction had 5 bases not matched to a gene; V was cut back by 6 bases and J by 2 bases. The CDR3 is made up of 17 amino acids. Germline V gives CDR1 MNHEY, CDR2 SVGEGT. The CDR3 sequence is CASSQLAGGAGANVLTF. The DNA of the CDR3 is TGTGCCAGCAGCCAACTAGCGGGAGGTGCTGGGGCCAACGTCCTGACTTTC.

The J gene is TRBJ1-4, the V gene TRBV20-1; 9 nucleotides line up with TRBD1. The trim removed 0 bases at V and 5 bases at J, leaving 7 bases unmatched. The CDR3 has 16 amino acids. The germline CDR1 and CDR2 sequences are DFQATT and SNEGSKA (reference sequence). The CDR3 DNA reads as TGCAGTGCTAGAGATTTAGGGGGGACAGGGAATGAAAAACTGTTTTTT. Its protein product is CSARDLGGTGNEKLFF.

This clonotype was counted ten times or more. The chain has TRBV12-3 or TRBV12-4 and TRBJ2-3; D is undetermined. V dropped 3 bases and J dropped 1 base, with 5 bases sitting between them. This CDR3 comprises 13 residues. The CDR3 protein is CASSFIGTDTQYF. The CDR3 nucleotides are TGTGCCAGCAGTTTTATCGGCACAGATACGCAGTATTTT.

This clonotype was picked up a small number of times. V and J are TRBV12-3 or TRBV12-4 and TRBJ2-7; perhaps TRBD1 as D (6 bases). The ends were cut back, 6 bases at V and 4 bases at J, with 10 bases in the middle. The CDR3 totals 12 residues. DNA of the CDR3: TGTGCCAGCAGAAGAGGGGGTTACGAGCAGTACTTC. Its translation: CASRRGGYEQYF.

This clonotype was observed many times. This chain uses TRBV27 with TRBJ2-1, with 7 positions matching TRBD2. The CDR3 length is 15 residues. V shed 6 bases, J shed 12 bases, and the junction held 17 bases outside the gene matches. The V gene's germline CDR1 is MNHEY and CDR2 SMNVEV (reference sequence). DNA for the CDR3: TGTGCCAGCAGCTTTAGCGGGTACGGCGGGGTCGGGCAGTTCTTC. Translated: CASSFSGYGGVGQFF.

This chain connects TRBV4-1 to TRBJ2-4, with TRBD1 matching over 9 bases. V dropped 3 bases and J dropped 0; count of bases not matched to a gene: 18. Germline CDR1 MGHRA, CDR2 YSYEKL. The CDR3 is made up of 21 amino acids. CDR3 bases: TGCGCCAGCAGCCAGGAGGGGGGAGGGACAGGGACCTCTCTAGCCAAAAACATTCAGTACTTC. Protein product: CASSQEGGGTGTSLAKNIQYF.

The sample holds a few counts of this clonotype. The chain uses TRBV7-9 and TRBJ2-3, with 12 bases that match TRBD1. CDR1 and CDR2 (germline): SEHNR, FQNEAQ (reference sequence). The CDR3 consists of 16 residues. The V gene end was trimmed by 5 bases and the J gene end by 4 bases; junction bases not matched to a gene: 7. The DNA for the CDR3 is TGTGCCAGCAGCCCCTGGGACAGGGGGCGGTCAGATACGCAGTATTTT. Its protein product is CASSPWDRGRSDTQYF.

A few counts support this clonotype. CDR3 amino acids: CASSYSTGQANYGYTF. The DNA of the CDR3 is TGTGCCAGCAGTTACTCGACGGGACAGGCTAACTATGGCTACACCTTC. The chain recombines TRBV6-5 with TRBJ1-2; 8 nucleotides line up with TRBD1. From germline, CDR1 is MNHEY and CDR2 SVGAGI. Trimming took 0 bases from V and 0 from J; bases not matched to a gene: 3. This CDR3 region has 16 residues.

This clonotype was found a few times. One end of the junction fails to match germline, which may point to a read error. This rearrangement joins TRBV5-1 to TRBJ2-2, with D hard to call. The CDR3 loop spans 10 amino acids. CDR1 is SGHRS, CDR2 YFSETQ, per germline. In DNA form, the CDR3 reads TGCGCCAGCAGCTCGACACCAGATGTTTTT. Encoded protein: CASSSTPDVF.

This clonotype was counted at least ten times. CDR3 in DNA: TGTGCCAGCAGCCAAGGACGGGGGGCTGCAGATACGCAGTATTTT. Translation gives CASSQGRGAADTQYF. The genes are TRBV3-1 and TRBJ2-3; D is possibly TRBD2 (7 bases). CDR3 length equals 15 residues. V lost 1 base, J lost 4 bases, and 12 bases lay in between. Germline CDR1 is LGHDT and CDR2 is YNNKEL (reference sequence).

This clonotype was seen a few times. The V call is TRBV18, the J call TRBJ2-5; TRBD2 aligns across 8 bases. The V gene's germline CDR1 is KGHSH and CDR2 LQKENI. The V and J ends lost 1 base and 4 bases, in that order; junction bases with no gene match: 5. The CDR3 has 15 residues. This chain's CDR3 is CASSPLGSGGETQYF. CDR3 in DNA: TGTGCCAGCTCACCACTGGGGAGCGGGGGAGAGACCCAGTACTTC.

In this sample, this clonotype turned up a few times. The chain links TRBV12-3 or TRBV12-4 to TRBJ1-1; D is perhaps TRBD1 (5 bases). This CDR3 comprises 13 residues. Trimming pared 6 bases from V and 5 bases from J, leaving 13 bases between. The CDR3 region is CASSRKGRTEAFF. CDR3 bases: TGTGCCAGCAGCAGAAAGGGACGTACTGAAGCTTTCTTT.

The J gene is TRBJ2-2, the V gene TRBV28, with D perhaps TRBD1 (5 bases). V was clipped by 7 bases and J by 6 bases, with 9 bases between them. This CDR3 region has 12 residues. In germline, CDR1 is MDHEN, CDR2 SYDVKM. The CDR3 nucleotides read TGTGCCAGCACCCTCAGGGCCGGGGAGCTGTTTTTT. Protein sequence: CASTLRAGELFF.

Only a few counts were recorded for this clonotype. The genes are TRBV7-2 and TRBJ2-7; TRBD1 matches at 8 bases. CDR1 is SGHTA, CDR2 FQGNSA, per germline. Trimming cost V 5 bases and J 6 bases; bases outside gene matches: 9. The CDR3 sequence is 14 residues long. The CDR3 coding sequence is TGTGCCAGCAGCCAGAAGACAGGGGTGGTCGAGCAGTACTTC. It translates to CASSQKTGVVEQYF.

About this clonotype itself: Possible read error: a much larger clone is one base away. The J gene is TRBJ2-1, the V gene TRBV3-1; 7 bases line up with TRBD2. Germline CDR1 LGHDT, CDR2 YNNKEL (reference sequence). Trimming took 5 bases from V and 2 from J; bases not matched to a gene: 9. This CDR3 contains 16 residues. CDR3 coding DNA: TGTGCCAGCAGCATCCGCGGCGGGGGTGCCTACAATGAGCAGTTCTTC. Protein product: CASSIRGGGAYNEQFF.

The rearrangement links TRBV3-1 to TRBJ2-7, with D maybe TRBD1 (6 bases). Germline CDR1 reads LGHDT; CDR2 reads YNNKEL (reference sequence). The V end was cut by 1 base, the J end by 9 bases, with 13 bases between. The CDR3 extends over 13 amino acids. The CDR3 DNA is TGTGCCAGCAGCCAAGGACAGGACGGTGGGCAGTACTTC. As protein: CASSQGQDGGQYF.

This clonotype was seen only a few times. The chain links TRBV3-1 to TRBJ2-5, with D perhaps TRBD2 (5 bases). The germline V gene encodes CDR1 LGHDT and CDR2 YNNKEL (reference sequence). CDR3 length: 14 residues. Trimming removed 1 base from V and 3 bases from J, with 9 bases in between. CDR3 sequence: CASSQVATEETQYF. The CDR3 DNA sequence: TGTGCCAGCAGCCAAGTAGCGACCGAAGAGACCCAGTACTTC.

The chain employs TRBV28 and TRBJ2-2; D ambiguous. This CDR3 region has 13 residues. Trimming cost V 5 bases and J 3 bases, with 7 bases left between them. Germline CDR1 and CDR2: MDHEN and SYDVKM. For the CDR3, the DNA is TGTGCCAGCAGTCTCTTACACACCGGGGAGCTGTTTTTT. Amino acid sequence: CASSLLHTGELFF.

The sample holds one count of this clonotype. This chain links TRBV5-6 with TRBJ2-1; 9 bases are a match to TRBD1. CDR1 is SGHDT and CDR2 is YYEEEE in the germline V gene. This CDR3 region has 17 residues. V lost 4 bases to trimming and J lost 3 bases; unmatched junction nucleotides: 11. The CDR3 is CASSPRQGVGFYNEQFF. The CDR3 region has the DNA TGTGCCAGCAGCCCGAGACAGGGGGTGGGCTTCTACAATGAGCAGTTCTTC.